This TCR beta chain was found in a study of shared clonotypes between healthy human individuals. Assay: immunoSEQ multiplex PCR; the TCRdb copy retains only in-frame clones and omits some. The sample contains around 2,100,000 clones, just under 95% of which appear only once. Whole-study findings and limits: Generation probability values for non-shared clonotypes were lower than those for clonotypes shared by all four donors.

Selected positively for CCR7 and CD45RO-negative, naive CD8 cells excluded terminally differentiated effector memory CD45RA+ cells. Comment on this clone: Its antigen is unidentified.

This TCR was recovered from a man in his late teens or twenties in good health. The sequencing input was naive CD8+ T cells sorted from blood.

CDR3 in DNA: TGTGCCAGCAGCTCCACCTCAGGGGCGGGCACAGATACGCAGTATTTT. Its protein is CASSSTSGAGTDTQYF. The chain combines TRBV7-9 with TRBJ2-3; D perhaps matches TRBD1 (6 bases). Germline V gives CDR1 SEHNR, CDR2 FQNEAQ (reference sequence). The V and J ends lost 4 bases and 1 base respectively, with 15 bases between them. The CDR3 covers 16 residues.